Listed here are 18 T cell receptor beta chains from one sample, sequenced in a study of cytomegalovirus exposure and HLA in healthy donors. Primers included in the PCR were 60 Vbeta and 13 Jbeta primers. Assay: immunoSEQ multiplex PCR; the TCRdb copy retains only in-frame clones and omits some. The data hold about 170,000 clones, with 77% observed a single time. The sample comprised PBMCs. The receptors derive from a female donor in good health and CMV-seronegative.

The chain is built from TRBV14 and TRBJ1-1, with TRBD1 identical over 9 bases. V lost 1 base, J lost 9 bases, and 9 bases stayed unmatched. The CDR3 totals 15 residues. In germline, CDR1 is SGHDN, CDR2 FVKESK. The CDR3 nucleotides are TGTGCCAGCAGCCAAGGAGGGACAGGGCATAGAAAAGCTTTCTTT. This encodes CASSQGGTGHRKAFF. The whole variable domain, filled in from reference TRBV14 and TRBJ1-1, reads EAGVTQFPSHSVIEKGQTVTLRCDPISGHDNLYWYRRVMGKEIKFLLHFVKESKQDESGMPNNRFLAERTGGTYSTLKVQPAELEDSGVYFCASSQGGTGHRKAFFGQGTRLTVV.

This clone was seen once. The chain links TRBV7-3 to TRBJ1-1; 8 positions match TRBD1. The germline V gene encodes CDR1 SGHTA and CDR2 FQGTGA. With 5 bases clipped from V and 4 bases from J, the junction kept 9 bases outside the gene matches. CDR3 size: 15 residues. CDR3 nucleotide sequence: TGTGCCAGCAGCCCCGGACAGGGAAGGATCACTGAAGCTTTCTTT. It translates to CASSPGQGRITEAFF.

The gene calls are TRBV2 and TRBJ2-5, with D unclear. The ends were cut back, 7 bases at V and 0 bases at J, with 6 bases in the middle. CDR1 and CDR2 from the germline V gene are SNHLY and FYNNEI. This CDR3 comprises 12 residues. As DNA, the CDR3 is TGTGCCAGCATGCCGGACCAAGAGACCCAGTACTTC. Translating gives CASMPDQETQYF.

This clone was seen only once. The V gene is TRBV29-1, the J gene TRBJ1-2, with TRBD1 matching 7 bases. Germline loops: CDR1 SQVTM, CDR2 ANQGSEA. The CDR3 is made up of 14 amino acids. V lost 1 base to trimming and J lost 4 bases; unmatched junction nucleotides: 6. CDR3 amino acids: CSVEGYRDSYGYTF. The CDR3 bases are TGCAGCGTTGAAGGCTACCGGGACAGCTATGGCTACACCTTC.

The chain has TRBV10-3 and TRBJ1-1; 8 bases are shared with TRBD1. The germline V gene encodes CDR1 ENHRY and CDR2 SYGVKD. V lost 11 bases, J lost 4 bases, and 12 bases stayed unmatched. The CDR3 totals 14 residues. Here the CDR3 DNA reads TGTGCCCACCGGCAGGGGGCGCCTAGCACTGAAGCTTTCTTT. This translates into CAHRQGAPSTEAFF.

This clone came up a few times. The chain carries TRBV5-4 and TRBJ2-5; 7 bases are shared with TRBD1. The CDR3 length is 14 residues. Per the germline V gene, CDR1 is SGHNT and CDR2 is YYREEE (reference sequence). With V trimmed by 0 bases and J by 2 bases, 1 base remained unmatched. CDR3 coding DNA: TGTGCCAGCAGCTTGGGGACAGGACAAGAGACCCAGTACTTC. Translating it yields CASSLGTGQETQYF.

This clone was counted only a few times. The chain joins TRBV11-3 to TRBJ2-3, with 8 bases lining up with TRBD1. CDR1 is SGHNT, CDR2 YENEEA, per germline. V lost 5 bases and J lost 6; bases outside the gene matches: 10. CDR3 length: 15 amino acids. The CDR3 region has the DNA TGTGCCAGCAGCCGACAGGGGACGACGTGGGATACGCAGTATTTT. Protein product: CASSRQGTTWDTQYF. Complete variable domain (other parts from reference TRBV11-3 and TRBJ2-3): EAGVVQSPRYKIIEKKQPVAFWCNPISGHNTLYWYLQNLGQGPELLIRYENEEAVDDSQLPKDRFSAERLKGVDSTLKIQPAELGDSAVYLCASSRQGTTWDTQYFGPGTRLTVL.

The V and J genes are TRBV7-9 and TRBJ2-1, with D perhaps TRBD2 (6 bases). The CDR3 length is 16 residues. Germline CDR1 SEHNR, CDR2 FQNEAQ (reference sequence). The V end was cut by 3 bases, the J end by 2 bases, with 14 bases between. For the CDR3, the DNA is TGTGCCAGCAGCTTTATCGCGGGGATAACCTACAATGAGCAGTTCTTC. Its translation is CASSFIAGITYNEQFF.

This clone appeared a single time. CDR3: CASSERGRYNEQFF. The CDR3 DNA follows: TGTGCCAGCAGTGAACGAGGCAGATACAATGAGCAGTTCTTC. The chain links TRBV25-1 to TRBJ2-1; unclear D gene. Germline lookup yields CDR1 MGHDK and CDR2 SYGVNS. The CDR3 has 14 residues. The ends were cut back, 2 bases at V and 4 bases at J, with 9 bases in the middle.

This clone showed up just a few times. This sequence joins TRBV18 and TRBJ2-7; D gene unclear. V lost 0 bases and J 0 bases, leaving 9 bases between the germline ends. Germline-derived CDR1 and CDR2 are KGHSH and LQKENI. The CDR3 contains 15 residues. The CDR3 protein is CASSPPSRDSYEQYF. Here the CDR3 DNA reads TGTGCCAGCTCACCACCTAGCCGAGACTCCTACGAGCAGTACTTC.

The chain combines TRBV27 with TRBJ2-7; TRBD2 aligns across 7 bases. Looked up from germline, CDR1 is MNHEY and CDR2 is SMNVEV (reference sequence). This CDR3 is 15 amino acids long. V lost 7 bases, J lost 3 bases, and 12 bases stayed unmatched. CDR3 sequence (DNA): TGTGCCAGCACCCTTTTCGGGGGGAGAGGCTACGAGCAGTACTTC. As protein: CASTLFGGRGYEQYF.

There are a few counts of this clone. This chain links TRBV11-2 with TRBJ1-1; 9 bases align to TRBD1. The J segment lost 3 bases and the V segment lost 4 bases, leaving 6 bases of the junction unmatched. Germline loops: CDR1 SGHAT, CDR2 FQNNGV. CDR3 length: 15 residues. The CDR3 is CASSWGTGIDTEAFF. In DNA, the CDR3 is TGTGCCAGCAGCTGGGGGACAGGGATCGACACTGAAGCTTTCTTT.

This rearrangement joins TRBV13 to TRBJ2-3; D call uncertain. The CDR3 runs 14 residues. V gave up 5 bases and J gave up 4 bases, with 13 bases separating them. Per germline, CDR1 PRHDT and CDR2 FYEKMQ (reference sequence). Here the CDR3 DNA reads TGTGCCAGCAGCCCCTCCCCTGGGCCAGATACGCAGTATTTT. Translating it yields CASSPSPGPDTQYF.

As DNA, the CDR3 is TGTGCCTGGAGTCCTGTTCCGGGGAATGAGCAGTTCTTC. This encodes CAWSPVPGNEQFF. This rearrangement joins TRBV30 to TRBJ2-1, with D possibly being TRBD2 (5 bases). V lost 2 bases and J 7 bases, leaving 12 bases between the germline ends. The CDR3 runs to 13 residues. CDR1 and CDR2 (germline): GTSNPN, SVGIG (reference sequence).

The genes are TRBV4-3 and TRBJ1-4; D is undetermined. There are 17 residues in the CDR3. V was cut by 0 bases and J by 6 bases, with 17 bases left in between. Per germline, CDR1 LGHNA and CDR2 YSLEER. The chain's CDR3 is CASSQDWSRGGHEKLFF. The CDR3 region has the DNA TGCGCCAGCAGCCAAGATTGGTCCCGGGGAGGTCATGAAAAACTGTTTTTT.

The chain recombines TRBV5-4 with TRBJ1-3; D remains ambiguous. The CDR3 has 16 amino acids. Germline V gene data show CDR1 as SGHNT and CDR2 as YYREEE (reference sequence). Trimming pared 0 bases from V and 0 bases from J, leaving 10 bases between. CDR3 protein: CASSLGGRSSGNTIYF. In DNA form, the CDR3 reads TGTGCCAGCAGCTTGGGTGGCAGATCCTCTGGAAACACCATATATTTT.

J is TRBJ2-7 and V is TRBV5-1, with D maybe TRBD1 (6 bases). The CDR3 spans 14 residues. In germline, CDR1 is SGHRS, CDR2 YFSETQ. Trimming left V 2 bases short and J 3 bases short, with 12 bases between. The CDR3 DNA reads TGCGCCAGCAGCTTTACGACAGGTAACTACGAGCAGTACTTC. Translating gives CASSFTTGNYEQYF.

This sequence joins TRBV19 and TRBJ1-4; 8 positions match TRBD1. The germline gives CDR1 LNHDA, CDR2 SQIVND (reference sequence). The ends lost 7 bases at V and 3 bases at J; junction bases unmatched: 4. There are 14 residues in the CDR3. The CDR3 region is CASTPQGANEKLFF. The CDR3 DNA is TGTGCCAGTACTCCACAGGGGGCTAATGAAAAACTGTTTTTT. The full variable domain, rest sourced from reference TRBV19 and TRBJ1-4, is DGGITQSPKYLFRKEGQNVTLSCEQNLNHDAMYWYRQDPGQGLRLIYYSQIVNDFQKGDIAEGYSVSREKKESFPLTVTSAQKNPTAFYLCASTPQGANEKLFFGSGTQLSVL.